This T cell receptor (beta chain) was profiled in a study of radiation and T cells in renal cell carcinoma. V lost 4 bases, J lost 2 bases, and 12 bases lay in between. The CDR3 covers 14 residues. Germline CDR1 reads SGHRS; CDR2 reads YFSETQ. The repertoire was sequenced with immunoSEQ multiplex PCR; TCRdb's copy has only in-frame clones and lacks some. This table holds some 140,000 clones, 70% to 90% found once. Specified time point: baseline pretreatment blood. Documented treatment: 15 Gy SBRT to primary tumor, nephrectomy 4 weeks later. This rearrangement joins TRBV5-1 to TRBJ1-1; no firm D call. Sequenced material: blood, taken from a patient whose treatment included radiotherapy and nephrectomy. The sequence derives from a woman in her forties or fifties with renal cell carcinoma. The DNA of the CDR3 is TGCGCCAGCAGCCTGGACGGGGTAAACACTGAAGCTTTCTTT. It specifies CASSLDGVNTEAFF.